This T cell receptor beta chain was identified during a study of early T cells in non-severe SARS-CoV-2 infection. For the study at large: Sequencing was performed on bulk RNA from unsorted whole blood, leaving chains unpaired. Study-level results: VDJdb matching favored anti-spike CD8 responses, missing private and CD4 specificities.

This clonotype showed up many times. What it binds is unknown. V was pared by 2 bases and J by 7 bases, with 15 bases between. Germline lookup yields CDR1 GTSNPN and CDR2 SVGIG (reference sequence). This CDR3 contains 14 residues. Each single cDNA molecule received a unique molecular identifier. MiXCR was run by TCRdb on the 5' RACE reads, yielding one entry per CDR3 protein. The table shows some 57,000 distinct CDR3 sequences, with roughly a tenth occurring only once. The sequence was collected from an adult who was a healthcare worker with PCR-confirmed SARS-CoV-2 infection or an uninfected control (not recorded which). The rearrangement uses TRBV30 and TRBJ2-4, with D hard to call. The sequenced material came from whole blood. The CDR3 nucleotides are TGTGCCTGGAGTACCCCTGCCACTGGTAACATTCAGTACTTC. It translates to CAWSTPATGNIQYF.